This T cell receptor beta chain derives from a study of T cells in localized non-small cell lung cancer. Generated by immunoSEQ multiplex PCR, the TCRdb table keeps only in-frame clones and is missing some. The profile shows approximately 15,000 clones, around 85% of them singletons. This clone was observed once. Between the trimmed V and J ends, which lost 6 bases and 4 bases, there was a span of 18 bases. CDR1 SGHVS and CDR2 FNYEAQ come from the germline V gene. The CDR3 spans 15 residues. The chain recombines TRBV7-6 with TRBJ1-1; weak D call: TRBD1 (5 bases). The sequence was obtained from a woman aged 35 to 70 with stage I lung adenocarcinoma. Source: peripheral blood, taken before any cancer treatment. CDR3 nucleotide sequence: TGTGCCAGCAGTTCGACGGGACGAGGGGTCACTGAAGCTTTCTTT. Amino acids: CASSSTGRGVTEAFF.